This TCR beta chain was profiled in a study of T cells in Graves' hyperthyroidism and ophthalmopathy. Study conclusions and caveats: Appearing also in blood were most of the thyroid clonotypes expanded above 0.001.

This clonotype was observed a handful of times. Its antigen remains unidentified. There were TCR beta CDR3 regions amplified from RNA transcripts. HTBI primers drove first-round RT-PCR of the TCR CDR3. From the multiplex PCR reads, TCRdb called clonotypes with MiXCR, one entry per CDR3 protein. The table lists about 480,000 distinct CDR3 sequences, 20% to 25% of them singletons. Clinical symptoms, serum thyroxine, TRAb, thyroid ultrasound and orbital computed tomography established diagnosis. PBMCs were collected from a roughly 9.7 ml volume of fresh peripheral blood. The CDR3 covers 15 residues. V lost 5 bases, J lost 5 bases, and 15 bases lay in between.

The rearrangement joins TRBV12-3 or TRBV12-4 to TRBJ2-2, with TRBD2 as a possible D gene (6 bases). The receptor comes from a woman in her 70s with Graves' ophthalmopathy. The sequenced material came from blood. DNA for the CDR3: TGTGCCAGCAGTCCCTCCCCCGGAGGGACCGGGGAGCTGTTTTTT. Amino acids: CASSPSPGGTGELFF.